These 16 T cell receptor beta chains were sequenced from one sample in a study of T-cell reconstitution after alpha-beta-depleted transplantation in children (TCRdb year 2016). Libraries were prepared through PCR. The sequencer listed for this sample is Illumina HiSeq 2500. TCR libraries were prepared with molecular barcoding, using unique molecular identifiers to normalize TCRbeta repertoire quantification. In-frame beta chains were kept once TCRdb had trimmed the public reads at Q25 with fastp and called clones with MiXCR. Every CDR3 protein is listed once, alongside the most common genes and DNA of its rows. Here the sample has about 980,000 distinct CDR3 sequences; less than 30% occur a single time. The ten biggest clones cover roughly 27% of the sample. The meaning of the sample's treatment or condition label: allogeneic hematopoietic cell transplantation with graft depleted of TCRalphabeta T cells and CD19 B cells.

The source material was PBMCs, mostly from graft donor cells, sampled 360 days after TCRalphabeta/CD19-depleted stem cell transplant. These receptors came from a boy in the first two years of life who had a stem cell transplant for SCID, so the T cells may come from the graft donor.

The table lists this clonotype with many counts. The J gene is TRBJ2-5, the V gene TRBV15; 8 bases line up with TRBD1. This CDR3 contains 14 residues. V lost 5 bases and J lost 1; bases outside the gene matches: 3. The germline gives CDR1 LNHNV, CDR2 YYDKDF (reference sequence). DNA for the CDR3: TGTGCCACCAGCTTAGGGACAGGCCAAGAGACCCAGTACTTC. This translates into CATSLGTGQETQYF.

The chain joins TRBV24-1 to TRBJ2-3; TRBD1 agrees at 7 bases. Trimming took 3 bases from V and 3 from J; bases not matched to a gene: 5. Germline CDR1 and CDR2: KGHDR and SFDVKD. This CDR3 contains 15 residues. The CDR3 bases are TGTGCCACCAGTGATCCGGGACAGAGGACAGATACGCAGTATTTT. It is translated as CATSDPGQRTDTQYF.

This CDR3 reads CASTYARTGGNTEAFF. CDR3 nucleotide sequence: TGTGCCAGCACCTACGCACGGACAGGGGGAAACACTGAAGCTTTCTTT. The chain joins TRBV25-1 to TRBJ1-1; 10 nucleotides line up with TRBD1. Per the germline V gene, CDR1 is MGHDK and CDR2 is SYGVNS. The CDR3 loop spans 16 amino acids. J gave up 2 bases and V 7 bases, and 10 bases lay outside the gene matches.

This clonotype was counted a few times. The rearrangement uses TRBV4-3 and TRBJ2-7; the D gene is possibly TRBD1 (6 bases). V was cut by 1 base and J by 4 bases, with 11 bases left in between. This CDR3 is built from 14 residues. The V gene's germline CDR1 is LGHNA and CDR2 YSLEER. This CDR3 is CASSQGYREYEQYF. Written as DNA, the CDR3 is TGCGCCAGCAGCCAAGGATACAGGGAATACGAGCAGTACTTC.

The chain uses TRBV5-5 and TRBJ2-2, with a possible D match to TRBD2 (6 bases). This CDR3 is built from 15 residues. Germline V gives CDR1 SGHKS, CDR2 YYEKEE (reference sequence). V lost 1 base, J lost 7 bases, and 14 bases lay in between. The DNA for the CDR3 is TGTGCCAGCAGCTTGCCGCGGCGGGATAGCGGGGAGCTGTTTTTT. The encoded protein is CASSLPRRDSGELFF.

This chain connects TRBV20-1 to TRBJ2-2; maybe TRBD2 (6 bases). From germline, CDR1 is DFQATT and CDR2 SNEGSKA (reference sequence). The CDR3 has 16 residues. Trimming cost V 3 bases and J 0 bases, with 14 bases left between them. This CDR3 reads CSARRGGLTNTGELFF. The CDR3 nucleotides are TGCAGTGCTAGGAGGGGAGGACTGACGAACACCGGGGAGCTGTTTTTT.

The rearrangement joins TRBV5-1 to TRBJ2-7; maybe TRBD1 (6 bases). The V gene lost 1 base and the J gene lost 7 bases, with 18 bases spanning the gap. CDR1 SGHRS and CDR2 YFSETQ come from the germline V gene. The CDR3 loop spans 15 amino acids. The CDR3 reads CASSLFTGTSREQYF. In DNA, the CDR3 is TGCGCCAGCAGCTTGTTCACAGGGACCTCTCGGGAGCAGTACTTC.

This sequence joins TRBV7-9 and TRBJ2-1; TRBD1 agrees at 9 bases. Germline loops: CDR1 SEHNR, CDR2 FQNEAQ (reference sequence). This CDR3 is 16 amino acids long. J gave up 9 bases and V 5 bases, and 14 bases lay outside the gene matches. This CDR3 reads CASSPLGRDRVGEQFF. The CDR3 DNA reads as TGTGCCAGCAGCCCGCTAGGTCGGGACAGGGTCGGTGAGCAGTTCTTC. Supplemented by reference TRBV7-9 and TRBJ2-1, the full variable domain reads DTGVSQNPRHKITKRGQNVTFRCDPISEHNRLYWYRQTLGQGPEFLTYFQNEAQLEKSRLLSDRFSAERPKGSFSTLEIQRTEQGDSAMYLCASSPLGRDRVGEQFFGPGTRLTVL.

The rearrangement links TRBV7-2 to TRBJ2-1, with D possibly TRBD1 on 6 matching bases. Germline V gene lookup returns CDR1 SGHTA and CDR2 FQGNSA. V gave up 3 bases and J gave up 8 bases, with 17 bases separating them. The CDR3 consists of 15 residues. The CDR3 is CASSFSGGASHEQFF. In DNA form, the CDR3 reads TGTGCCAGCAGCTTTTCTGGGGGCGCATCCCATGAGCAGTTCTTC.

The CDR3 DNA sequence: TGCAGCGCCAGGGCCCTTGAAGCTTTCTTT. Protein sequence: CSARALEAFF. The rearrangement uses TRBV29-1 and TRBJ1-1, with a weak D call TRBD1 (5 bases). Germline CDR1 is SQVTM and CDR2 is ANQGSEA. There are 10 residues in the CDR3. V lost 7 bases, J lost 7 bases, and 10 bases lay in between. The whole variable domain, remainder taken from reference TRBV29-1 and TRBJ1-1, is SAVISQKPSRDICQRGTSLTIQCQVDSQVTMMFWYRQQPGQSLTLIATANQGSEATYESGFVIDKFPISRPNLTFSTLTVSNMSPEDSSIYLCSARALEAFFGQGTRLTVV.

V and J are TRBV7-3 and TRBJ1-5; D is possibly TRBD1 (6 bases). Germline-derived CDR1 and CDR2 are SGHTA and FQGTGA. V lost 2 bases and J 1 base, leaving 18 bases between the germline ends. This CDR3 is 18 amino acids long. The CDR3 reads CASSLCPQGNASNQPQHF. CDR3 coding DNA: TGTGCCAGCAGCTTATGCCCACAGGGAAACGCGAGCAATCAGCCCCAGCATTTT. The whole variable domain, remainder taken from reference TRBV7-3 and TRBJ1-5, is GAGVSQTPSNKVTEKGKYVELRCDPISGHTALYWYRQSLGQGPEFLIYFQGTGAADDSGLPNDRFFAVRPEGSVSTLKIQRTERGDSAVYLCASSLCPQGNASNQPQHFGDGTRLSIL.

The V call is TRBV20-1, the J call TRBJ1-1; TRBD1 is a possible D gene (5 bases). Per germline, CDR1 DFQATT and CDR2 SNEGSKA (reference sequence). V was shortened by 0 bases and J by 6 bases, with 17 bases between the two germline ends. This CDR3 is built from 15 residues. This chain's CDR3 is CSARDQGVVSAEAFF. The CDR3 nucleotides are TGCAGTGCTAGAGATCAGGGAGTCGTAAGCGCTGAAGCTTTCTTT.

The chain employs TRBV6-2 or TRBV6-3 and TRBJ2-2; maybe TRBD2 (6 bases). Germline V gene lookup returns CDR1 MNHEY and CDR2 SVGEGT. The CDR3 totals 15 residues. V lost 7 bases and J 4 bases, leaving 16 bases between the germline ends. Written as DNA, the CDR3 is TGTGCCAGCATACGGCACCTAGCGATCACCGGGGAGCTGTTTTTT. It translates to CASIRHLAITGELFF.

This clonotype was counted only a few times. The chain employs TRBV15 and TRBJ1-3; D is perhaps TRBD1 (6 bases). The V and J ends lost 3 bases and 4 bases respectively, with 10 bases between them. The CDR3 consists of 14 residues. Germline loops: CDR1 LNHNV, CDR2 YYDKDF (reference sequence). The CDR3 loop reads CATSRGTMGNTIYF. The CDR3 DNA reads as TGTGCCACCAGCAGGGGGACAATGGGAAACACCATATATTTT.

The V gene is TRBV24-1, the J gene TRBJ2-6, with 7 bases matching TRBD2. V shed 5 bases and J 5 bases; nucleotides not matched to a gene: 14. The length of the CDR3 is 18 residues. Germline CDR1 KGHDR, CDR2 SFDVKD. CDR3 nucleotides: TGTGCCACCAGTGGAAGGGACTCAGGGAGGGCCAGGGCCAACGTCCTGACTTTC. Translating it yields CATSGRDSGRARANVLTF.

The chain joins TRBV4-1 to TRBJ1-3; D is unresolved. Germline V CDR1 and CDR2: MGHRA, YSYEKL. The CDR3 spans 17 residues. Trimming took off 4 bases at V and 4 bases at J, with 20 bases between the two ends. CDR3 sequence reads: CASSPLGLNSRGNTIYF. The DNA for the CDR3 is TGCGCCAGCAGCCCGCTGGGATTGAACAGCCGAGGAAACACCATATATTTT.